Following are 10 T cell receptor beta chains from one sample sequenced in a study of blood T cell repertoires in COVID-19 (dated by TCRdb to about 2020). Receptor amplification or capture employed the immunoSEQ multiplex PCR assay. In TCRdb, the immuneACCESS table is reduced to in-frame sequences with V and J assigned. These tables do not hold every clone; where another copy was compared, an unresolved V gene accounts for under half, and the others remain unexplained. Across this sample there are about 200,000 clones, with around 84% seen only once. Jointly, the top ten make up 9.7% of the sample. Material: peripheral blood. These receptor sequences come from a man in his forties or fifties with active or convalescent COVID-19.

This chain joins TRBV7-9 and TRBJ1-1; TRBD1 matches 11 bases. The V gene's germline CDR1 is SEHNR and CDR2 FQNEAQ (reference sequence). V gave up 5 bases and J gave up 4 bases; unmatched junction bases: 3. CDR3 size: 14 residues. CDR3 protein: CASSRTGGSTEAFF. DNA for the CDR3: TGTGCCAGCAGCCGGACAGGGGGCAGCACTGAAGCTTTCTTT. Full variable domain (rest looked up from reference TRBV7-9 and TRBJ1-1): DTGVSQNPRHKITKRGQNVTFRCDPISEHNRLYWYRQTLGQGPEFLTYFQNEAQLEKSRLLSDRFSAERPKGSFSTLEIQRTEQGDSAMYLCASSRTGGSTEAFFGQGTRLTVV.

The rearrangement links TRBV15 to TRBJ1-5; 7 bases are shared with TRBD1. The trim removed 2 bases at V and 4 bases at J, leaving 5 bases unmatched. CDR1 LNHNV and CDR2 YYDKDF come from the germline V gene (reference sequence). The CDR3 extends over 15 amino acids. The CDR3 here is CATSRSDRRNQPQHF. The CDR3 nucleotides read TGTGCCACCAGCAGATCGGACAGGAGGAATCAGCCCCAGCATTTT.

This chain links TRBV11-3 with TRBJ2-2, with 7 bases matching TRBD1. The trim removed 2 bases at V and 5 bases at J, leaving 5 bases unmatched. Germline V gene data show CDR1 as SGHNT and CDR2 as YENEEA. This CDR3 comprises 15 residues. The CDR3, as DNA: TGTGCCAGCAGCTTACGAGGGGGCCGGACCGGGGAGCTGTTTTTT. As protein: CASSLRGGRTGELFF.

The chain employs TRBV4-3 and TRBJ1-5, with D uncertain. Germline V gene sequence: CDR1 LGHNA, CDR2 YSLEER. V was shortened by 0 bases and J by 5 bases, with 11 bases between the two germline ends. This CDR3 comprises 15 residues. This CDR3 is CASSQEAGRDQPQHF. The DNA of the CDR3 is TGCGCCAGCAGCCAAGAGGCGGGGAGGGATCAGCCCCAGCATTTT.

The chain combines TRBV11-1 with TRBJ1-2; 7 bases map to TRBD1. Trimming cost V 6 bases and J 7 bases; bases outside gene matches: 8. The CDR3 totals 13 residues. Germline V CDR1 and CDR2: SGHAT, FQDESV (reference sequence). The CDR3 here is CASRVSGGSGYTF. The CDR3 DNA sequence: TGTGCCAGCAGAGTATCAGGGGGATCTGGCTACACCTTC.

The chain combines TRBV28 with TRBJ2-7; no firm D call. Between the trimmed V and J ends, which lost 3 bases and 3 bases, there was a span of 9 bases. The CDR3 has 13 residues. CDR1 is MDHEN, CDR2 SYDVKM, per germline. CDR3 DNA sequence: TGTGCCAGCAGTTTCGGCGGAATCTACGAGCAGTACGTC. This sequence encodes CASSFGGIYEQYV.

The chain combines TRBV6-1 with TRBJ1-2, with D perhaps TRBD1 (6 bases). The CDR3 runs to 15 residues. The ends were cut back, 2 bases at V and 7 bases at J, with 17 bases in the middle. Per germline, CDR1 MNHNS and CDR2 SASEGT. The chain's CDR3 is CASSEMSGQGFGYTF. The CDR3, as DNA: TGTGCCAGCAGTGAAATGTCGGGCCAGGGGTTTGGCTACACCTTC.

The CDR3 region is CASSLGGTGVEQYF. The CDR3 bases are TGTGCCAGCAGCTTGGGAGGCACCGGGGTCGAGCAGTACTTC. The chain has TRBV5-6 and TRBJ2-7, with TRBD2 as a possible D gene (5 bases). Germline loops: CDR1 SGHDT, CDR2 YYEEEE. This CDR3 is 14 amino acids long. V was clipped by 0 bases and J by 6 bases, with 13 bases between them.

V gene TRBV28 combines with J gene TRBJ2-1; TRBD1 aligns across 11 bases. The germline CDR1 and CDR2 sequences are MDHEN and SYDVKM. Trimming at V came to 3 bases and at J to 9 bases, leaving 1 base not matched to a gene. The CDR3 is 13 residues long. The CDR3 nucleotides read TGTGCCAGCAGTTTCGGGACAGGGGGTGAGCAGTTCTTC. It codes for CASSFGTGGEQFF. Filled out from reference TRBV28 and TRBJ2-1, the complete variable domain reads DVKVTQSSRYLVKRTGEKVFLECVQDMDHENMFWYRQDPGLGLRLIYFSYDVKMKEKGDIPEGYSVSREKKERFSLILESASTNQTSMYLCASSFGTGGEQFFGPGTRLTVL.

This clone was observed a few times. V is TRBV7-2 and J is TRBJ2-7; 7 nucleotides align to TRBD1. CDR1 is SGHTA and CDR2 is FQGNSA in the germline V gene. The ends lost 1 base at V and 3 bases at J; junction bases unmatched: 6. The CDR3 spans 15 residues. The CDR3 loop reads CASSLGSRGFYEQYF. The DNA for the CDR3 is TGTGCCAGCAGCTTAGGGTCCAGGGGGTTCTACGAGCAGTACTTC.